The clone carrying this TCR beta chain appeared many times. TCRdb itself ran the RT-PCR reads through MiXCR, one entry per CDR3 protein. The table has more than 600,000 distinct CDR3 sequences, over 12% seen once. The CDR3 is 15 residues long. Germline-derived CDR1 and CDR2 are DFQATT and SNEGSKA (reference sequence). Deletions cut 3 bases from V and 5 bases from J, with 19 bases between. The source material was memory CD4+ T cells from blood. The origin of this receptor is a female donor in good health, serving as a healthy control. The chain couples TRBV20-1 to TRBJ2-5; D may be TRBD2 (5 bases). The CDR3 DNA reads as TGCAGTGCTAGGGATCCTACGCGACCGGGGGAGACCCAGTACTTC. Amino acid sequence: CSARDPTRPGETQYF.